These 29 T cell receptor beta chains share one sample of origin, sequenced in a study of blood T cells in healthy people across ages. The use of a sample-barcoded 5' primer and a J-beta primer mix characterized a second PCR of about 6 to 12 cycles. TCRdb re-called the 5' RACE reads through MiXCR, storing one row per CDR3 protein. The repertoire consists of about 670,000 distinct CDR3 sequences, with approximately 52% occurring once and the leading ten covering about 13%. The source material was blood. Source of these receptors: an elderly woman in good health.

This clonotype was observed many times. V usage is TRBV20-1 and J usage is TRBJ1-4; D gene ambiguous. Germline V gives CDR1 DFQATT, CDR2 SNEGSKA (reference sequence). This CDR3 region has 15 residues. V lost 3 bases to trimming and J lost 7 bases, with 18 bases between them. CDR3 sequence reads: CSASQAEVSAEKLFF. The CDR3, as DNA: TGCAGTGCTAGTCAGGCCGAAGTATCCGCTGAAAAACTGTTTTTT.

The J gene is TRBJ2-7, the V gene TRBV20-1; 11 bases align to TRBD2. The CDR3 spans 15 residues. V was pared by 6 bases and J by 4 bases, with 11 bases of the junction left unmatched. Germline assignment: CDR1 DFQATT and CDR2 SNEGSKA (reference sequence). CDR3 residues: CSAPDFTSGSYEQYF. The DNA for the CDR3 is TGCAGTGCCCCAGACTTCACTAGCGGGAGTTACGAGCAGTACTTC.

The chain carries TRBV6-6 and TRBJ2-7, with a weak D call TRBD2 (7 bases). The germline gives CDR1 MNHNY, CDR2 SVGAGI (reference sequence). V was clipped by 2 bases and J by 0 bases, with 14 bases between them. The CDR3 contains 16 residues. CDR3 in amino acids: CASSYEAGAYSYEQYF. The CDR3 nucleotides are TGTGCCAGCAGTTACGAGGCGGGGGCGTACTCCTACGAGCAGTACTTC.

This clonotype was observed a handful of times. The CDR3, as DNA: TGCGCCAGCAGCTTTGGGGTCGCAAGGAACACCGGGGAGCTGTTTTTT. Its protein product is CASSFGVARNTGELFF. The rearrangement joins TRBV5-1 to TRBJ2-2; D is unresolved. There are 16 residues in the CDR3. Trimming stripped 2 bases from V and 1 base from J, with 12 bases between. Germline CDR1 reads SGHRS; CDR2 reads YFSETQ.

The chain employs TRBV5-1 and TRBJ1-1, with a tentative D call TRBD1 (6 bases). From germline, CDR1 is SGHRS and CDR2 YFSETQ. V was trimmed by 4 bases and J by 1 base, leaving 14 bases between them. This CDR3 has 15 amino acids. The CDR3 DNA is TGCGCCAGCAGCCTCGGTGTACAGGGGAACACTGAAGCTTTCTTT. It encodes CASSLGVQGNTEAFF.

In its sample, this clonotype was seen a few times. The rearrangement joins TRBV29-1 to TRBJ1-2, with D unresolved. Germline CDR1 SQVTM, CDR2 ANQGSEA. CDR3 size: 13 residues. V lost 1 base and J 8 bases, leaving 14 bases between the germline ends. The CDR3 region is CSVEGRLPWGYTF. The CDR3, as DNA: TGCAGCGTTGAAGGCCGGTTACCATGGGGCTACACCTTC.

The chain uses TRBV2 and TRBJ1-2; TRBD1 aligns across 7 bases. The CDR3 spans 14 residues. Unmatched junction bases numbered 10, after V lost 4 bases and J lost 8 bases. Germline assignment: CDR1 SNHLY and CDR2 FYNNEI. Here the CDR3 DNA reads TGTGCCAGCAGTGGACAGGGTGCGGGGGTAGGCTACACCTTC. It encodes CASSGQGAGVGYTF.

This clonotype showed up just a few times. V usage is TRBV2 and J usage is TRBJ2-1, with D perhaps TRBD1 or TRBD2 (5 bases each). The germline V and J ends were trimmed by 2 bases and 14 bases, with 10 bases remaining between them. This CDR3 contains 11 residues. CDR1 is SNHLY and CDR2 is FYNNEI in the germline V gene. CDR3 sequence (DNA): TGTGCCAGCAGTGAAACTCTGGGGGAGTTCTTC. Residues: CASSETLGEFF.

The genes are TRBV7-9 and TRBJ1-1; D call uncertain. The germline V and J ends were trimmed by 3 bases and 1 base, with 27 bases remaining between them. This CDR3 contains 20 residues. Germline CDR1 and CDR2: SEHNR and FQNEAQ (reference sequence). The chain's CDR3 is CASSFISHVAPRLKNTEAFF. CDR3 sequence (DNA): TGTGCCAGCAGCTTTATTAGCCACGTCGCACCTCGGTTAAAGAACACTGAAGCTTTCTTT.

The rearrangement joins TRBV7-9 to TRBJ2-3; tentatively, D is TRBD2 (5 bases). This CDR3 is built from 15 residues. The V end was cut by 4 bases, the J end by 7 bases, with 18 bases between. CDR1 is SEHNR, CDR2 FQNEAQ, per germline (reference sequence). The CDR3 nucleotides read TGTGCCAGCAGCTCACTTTGGGCTAGCCCATATACGCAGTATTTT. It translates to CASSSLWASPYTQYF.

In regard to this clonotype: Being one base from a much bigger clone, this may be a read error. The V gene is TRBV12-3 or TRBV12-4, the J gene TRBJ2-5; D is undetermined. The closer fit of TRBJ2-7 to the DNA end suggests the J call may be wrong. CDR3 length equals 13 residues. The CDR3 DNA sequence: TGTGCCAGCAGTGTTCTAAACACCTACGAGCAGTACTTC. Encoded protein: CASSVLNTYEQYF.

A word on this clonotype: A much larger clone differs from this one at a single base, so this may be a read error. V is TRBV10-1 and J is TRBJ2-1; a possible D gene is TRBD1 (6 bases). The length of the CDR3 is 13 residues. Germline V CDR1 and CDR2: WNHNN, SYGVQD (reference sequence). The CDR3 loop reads CTSTRGDNNEQFF. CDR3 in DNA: TGCACCAGCACCAGGGGCGACAACAATGAGCAGTTCTTC.

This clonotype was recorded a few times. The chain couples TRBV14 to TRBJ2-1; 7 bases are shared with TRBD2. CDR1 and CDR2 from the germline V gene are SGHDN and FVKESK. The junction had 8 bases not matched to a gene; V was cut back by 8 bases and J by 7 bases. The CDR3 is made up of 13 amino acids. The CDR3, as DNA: TGTGCCAGCGGGACTTGGGAGGGGAATGAGCAGTTCTTC. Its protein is CASGTWEGNEQFF.

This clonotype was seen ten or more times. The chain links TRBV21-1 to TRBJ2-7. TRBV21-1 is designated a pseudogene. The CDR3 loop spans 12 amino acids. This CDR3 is CASSKVVEEQYF. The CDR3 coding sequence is TGTGCCAGCAGCAAAGTGGTGGAGGAGCAGTACTTC.

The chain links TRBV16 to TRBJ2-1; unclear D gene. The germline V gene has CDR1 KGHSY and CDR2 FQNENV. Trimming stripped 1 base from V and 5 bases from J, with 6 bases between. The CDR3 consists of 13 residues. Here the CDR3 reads CASSQFWDNEQFF. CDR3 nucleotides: TGTGCCAGCAGCCAATTTTGGGACAATGAGCAGTTCTTC.

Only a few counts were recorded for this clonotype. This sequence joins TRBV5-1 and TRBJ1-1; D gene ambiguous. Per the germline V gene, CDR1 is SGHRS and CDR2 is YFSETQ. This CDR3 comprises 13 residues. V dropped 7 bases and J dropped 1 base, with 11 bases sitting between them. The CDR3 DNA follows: TGCGCCAGCCGAGTGGGCAGGAACACTGAAGCTTTCTTT. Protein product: CASRVGRNTEAFF.

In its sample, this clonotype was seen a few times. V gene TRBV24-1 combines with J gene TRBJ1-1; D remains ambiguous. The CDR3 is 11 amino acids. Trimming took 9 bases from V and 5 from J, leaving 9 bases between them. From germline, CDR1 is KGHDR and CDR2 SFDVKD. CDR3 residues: CATQGRTEAFF. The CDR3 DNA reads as TGTGCCACCCAAGGGCGAACTGAAGCTTTCTTT.

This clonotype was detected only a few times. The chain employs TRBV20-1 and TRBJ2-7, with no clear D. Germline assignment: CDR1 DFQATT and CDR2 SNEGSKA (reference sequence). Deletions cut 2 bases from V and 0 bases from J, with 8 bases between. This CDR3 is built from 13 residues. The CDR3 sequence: CSARSLDSYEQYF. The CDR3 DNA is TGCAGTGCTAGAAGCCTGGACTCCTACGAGCAGTACTTC.

The CDR3 loop is CASSGFVGRSADTQYF. DNA of the CDR3: TGTGCCAGCAGTGGGTTCGTGGGGCGTTCAGCAGATACGCAGTATTTT. The chain carries TRBV12-3 or TRBV12-4 and TRBJ2-3, with D perhaps matching TRBD1 (5 bases). The V end lost 5 bases, the J end lost 4 bases, and 19 bases lay between the germline ends. The CDR3 has 16 residues.

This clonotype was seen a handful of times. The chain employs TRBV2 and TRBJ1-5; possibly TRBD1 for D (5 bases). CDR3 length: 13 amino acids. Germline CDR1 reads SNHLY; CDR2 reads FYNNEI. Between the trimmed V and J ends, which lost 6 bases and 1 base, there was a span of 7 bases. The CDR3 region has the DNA TGTGCCAGCAGGAAGGGGAGCAATCAGCCCCAGCATTTT. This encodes CASRKGSNQPQHF.

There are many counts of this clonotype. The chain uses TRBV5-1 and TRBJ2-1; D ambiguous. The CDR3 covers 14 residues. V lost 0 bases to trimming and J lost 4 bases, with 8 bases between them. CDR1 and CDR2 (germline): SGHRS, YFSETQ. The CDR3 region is CASSLAPSYNEQFF. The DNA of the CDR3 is TGCGCCAGCAGCTTGGCTCCCTCGTACAATGAGCAGTTCTTC.

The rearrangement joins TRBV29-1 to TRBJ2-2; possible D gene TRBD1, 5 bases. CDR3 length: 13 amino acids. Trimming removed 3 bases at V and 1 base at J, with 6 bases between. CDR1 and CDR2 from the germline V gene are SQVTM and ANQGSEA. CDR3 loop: CSVEGQNTGELFF. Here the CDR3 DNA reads TGCAGCGTTGAGGGGCAGAACACCGGGGAGCTGTTTTTT.

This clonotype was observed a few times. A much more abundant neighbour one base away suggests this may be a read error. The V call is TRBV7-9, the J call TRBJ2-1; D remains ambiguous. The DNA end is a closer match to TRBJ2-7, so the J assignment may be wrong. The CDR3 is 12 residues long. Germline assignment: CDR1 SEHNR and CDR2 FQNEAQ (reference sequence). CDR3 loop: CASSPLNNEQYF. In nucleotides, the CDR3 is TGTGCCAGCAGTCCGCTGAACAATGAGCAGTACTTC.

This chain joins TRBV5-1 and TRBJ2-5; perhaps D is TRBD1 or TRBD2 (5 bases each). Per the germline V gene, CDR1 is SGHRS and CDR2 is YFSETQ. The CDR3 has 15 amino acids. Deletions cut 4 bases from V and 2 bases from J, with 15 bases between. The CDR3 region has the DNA TGCGCCAGCAGCAAAACCGGGACGGCTCAAGAGACCCAGTACTTC. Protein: CASSKTGTAQETQYF.

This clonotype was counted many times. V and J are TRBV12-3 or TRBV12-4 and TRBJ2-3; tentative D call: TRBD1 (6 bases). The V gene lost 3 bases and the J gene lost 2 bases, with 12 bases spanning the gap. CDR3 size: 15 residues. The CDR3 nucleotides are TGTGCCAGCAGTTTGGGGGCCACTTTCACAGATACGCAGTATTTT. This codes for CASSLGATFTDTQYF.

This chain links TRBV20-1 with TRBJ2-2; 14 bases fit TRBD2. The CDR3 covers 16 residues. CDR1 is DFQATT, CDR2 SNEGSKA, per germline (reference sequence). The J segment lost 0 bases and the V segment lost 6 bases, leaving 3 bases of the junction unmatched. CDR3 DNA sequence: TGCAGTGCAAGACTAGCGGGGGGGCCGAACACCGGGGAGCTGTTTTTT. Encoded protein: CSARLAGGPNTGELFF.

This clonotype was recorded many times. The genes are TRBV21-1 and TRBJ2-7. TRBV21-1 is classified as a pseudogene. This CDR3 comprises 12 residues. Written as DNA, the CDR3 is TGTGCCAGCCTCCGGCACCACTACGAGCAGTACTTC. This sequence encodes CASLRHHYEQYF.

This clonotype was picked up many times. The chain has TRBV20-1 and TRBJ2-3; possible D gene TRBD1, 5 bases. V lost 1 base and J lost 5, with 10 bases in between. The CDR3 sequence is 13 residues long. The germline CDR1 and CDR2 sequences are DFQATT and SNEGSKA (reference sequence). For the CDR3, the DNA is TGCAGTGCTAGAGTGGTAGGGGAAGATACGCAGTATTTT. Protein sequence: CSARVVGEDTQYF.

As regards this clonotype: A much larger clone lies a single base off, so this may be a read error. The CDR3 coding sequence is TGTGTCAGCAGCCAGCGGACAGGGTTGGGCCAGTACTTC. Its translation: CVSSQRTGLGQYF. The chain links TRBV3-1 to TRBJ2-5; 8 positions agree with TRBD1. The CDR3 consists of 13 residues. Germline V gene sequence: CDR1 LGHDT, CDR2 YNNKEL (reference sequence).